This T cell receptor beta chain was found in a study of blood T cells in healthy people across ages. This clonotype occurred a few times. Its antigen is unknown. It was with a sample-barcoded 5' primer and a J-beta primer mix that a second PCR of about 6 to 12 cycles was run. Per-sample output comprised a minimum of 3 million paired-end reads containing CDR3. In TCRdb, the 5' RACE reads were re-called with MiXCR into one record per CDR3 protein. The table has 1,500,000 or so distinct CDR3 sequences, about 45% seen once. There are 17 residues in the CDR3. The germline gives CDR1 LGHNA, CDR2 YSLEER. V lost 0 bases and J 0 bases, leaving 14 bases between the germline ends. Findings of the study overall: Naive CD4+ cell counts and diversity both ran higher in long-lived than in aged donors. Naive T cell percentage and TCR beta diversity correlated strongly. PBMCs left unsorted prevented a conclusive naive versus antigen-experienced comparison.

This chain links TRBV4-3 with TRBJ1-2, with D perhaps TRBD1 (5 bases). The sequence was collected from a woman aged 18-29 years in good health. The sequencing sample was made of blood. The CDR3 loop is CASSQDRRGQTNYGYTF. CDR3 DNA: TGCGCCAGCAGCCAAGATCGTAGGGGTCAAACTAACTATGGCTACACCTTC.